This TCR beta chain was identified during a study of metastatic and nonmetastatic thyroid tumors. MiXCR was used by TCRdb to re-call the PCR reads. The data show tens of thousands of clones, 24% seen once. This clone has at least ten counts. Trimming cost V 6 bases and J 3 bases, with 18 bases left between them. CDR3 length equals 15 residues. Germline CDR1 reads ENHRY; CDR2 reads SYGVKD. No treatment had been given to any patient before thyroid surgery. This TCR was sampled from a female donor with papillary thyroid cancer or a benign thyroid nodule (not recorded which). Some clones in this sample may be carry-over from other donors' samples. The sample consisted of tumor tissue. The chain links TRBV10-3 to TRBJ2-7; D remains ambiguous. CDR3 in DNA: TGTGCCATCAGGGATCTGGAGAAAAATAACTACGAGCAGTACTTC. Translated, it gives CAIRDLEKNNYEQYF.